This T cell receptor beta chain came from a study of T cell changes during pregnancy in multiple sclerosis. Produced via immunoSEQ multiplex PCR; TCRdb's table is partial and in-frame only. This table holds 45,000 to 60,000 clones, over 85% found once. This CDR3 spans 12 amino acids. Germline V gene data show CDR1 as MNHEY and CDR2 as SVGAGI. The V end lost 5 bases, the J end lost 3 bases, and 7 bases lay between the germline ends. This clone was observed a handful of times. The clonotype originates from a female donor with multiple sclerosis, enrolled in a pregnancy study. Sequenced here: peripheral blood, sampled in the first trimester of pregnancy. This rearrangement joins TRBV6-5 to TRBJ1-1; D unresolved. This chain's CDR3 is CASSQRDTEAFF. The DNA for the CDR3 is TGTGCCAGCAGTCAACGGGACACTGAAGCTTTCTTT.